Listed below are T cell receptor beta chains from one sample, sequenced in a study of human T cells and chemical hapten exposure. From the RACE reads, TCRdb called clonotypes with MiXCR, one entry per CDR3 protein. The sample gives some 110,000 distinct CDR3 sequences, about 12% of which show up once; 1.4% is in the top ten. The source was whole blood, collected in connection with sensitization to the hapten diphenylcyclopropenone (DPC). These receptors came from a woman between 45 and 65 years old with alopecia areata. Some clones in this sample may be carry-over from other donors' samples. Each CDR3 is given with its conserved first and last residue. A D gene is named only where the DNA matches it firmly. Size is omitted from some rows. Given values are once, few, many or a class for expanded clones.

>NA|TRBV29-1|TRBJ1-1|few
TGCAGCGCCGGACAGCTGGACACTGAAGCTTTCTTT
CSAGQLDTEAFF
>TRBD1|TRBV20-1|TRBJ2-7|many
TGCAGTGCTAGAGAAGACAGGGGGATCTCCTACGAGCAGTACTTC
CSAREDRGISYEQYF
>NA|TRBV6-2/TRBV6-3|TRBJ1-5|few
TGTGCCAGCAGTTACACCGACCAGTATCAGCCCCAGCATTTT
CASSYTDQYQPQHF
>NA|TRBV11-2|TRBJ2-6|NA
TGTGCCAGCAGCCACGGACTAAACACAGAATCTGGGGCCAACATCCTGACTTTC
CASSHGLNTESGANILTF
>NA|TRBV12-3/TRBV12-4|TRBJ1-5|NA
TGTGCCAGCAGTGATGGCCCGGGGCAGCCCCAGCATTTT
CASSDGPGQPQHF
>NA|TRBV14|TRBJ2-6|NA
TGTGCCAGCAGCCAAGATCTTCGGTTCTCTGGGGCCAACGTCCTGACTTTC
CASSQDLRFSGANVLTF
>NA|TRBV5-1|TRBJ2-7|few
TGCGCCAGCAGCTCGGGGGACAGAGTCTACGAGCAGTACTTC
CASSSGDRVYEQYF
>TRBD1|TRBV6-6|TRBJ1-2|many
TGTGCCAGCAGTTACTCCGACAGGGGCGGCTACACCTTC
CASSYSDRGGYTF
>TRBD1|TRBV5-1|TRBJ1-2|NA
TGCGCCAGCAGCCCCGGAGAAACAGGGGCTAACTATGGCTACACCTTC
CASSPGETGANYGYTF
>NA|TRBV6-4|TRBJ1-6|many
TGTGCCAGCAGTGCCTCGGACCTGCGAGATTCACCCCTCCACTTT
CASSASDLRDSPLHF